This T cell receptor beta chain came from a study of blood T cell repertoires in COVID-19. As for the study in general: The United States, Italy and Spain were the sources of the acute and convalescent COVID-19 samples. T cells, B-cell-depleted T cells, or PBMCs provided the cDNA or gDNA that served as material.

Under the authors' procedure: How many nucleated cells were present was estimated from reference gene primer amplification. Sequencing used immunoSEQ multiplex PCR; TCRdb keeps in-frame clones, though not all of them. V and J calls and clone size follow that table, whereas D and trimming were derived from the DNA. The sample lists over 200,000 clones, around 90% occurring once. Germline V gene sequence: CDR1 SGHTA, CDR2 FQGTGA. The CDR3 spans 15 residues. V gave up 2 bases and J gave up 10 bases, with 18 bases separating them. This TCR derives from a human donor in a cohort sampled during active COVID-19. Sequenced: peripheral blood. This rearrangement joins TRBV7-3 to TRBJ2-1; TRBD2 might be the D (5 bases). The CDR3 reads CASSLYFDAGMEQFF. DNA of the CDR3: TGTGCCAGCAGCTTATATTTCGACGCCGGGATGGAGCAGTTCTTC.